These 27 T cell receptor beta chains were sequenced from one sample in a study of blood T cells in healthy people across ages. Primers used in a second PCR of about 7 to 12 cycles were a sample-barcoded 5' primer and a J-beta primer mix. TCRdb analysed the 5' RACE reads with MiXCR anew, one entry per CDR3 protein. The data contain about 570,000 distinct CDR3 sequences, about 29% of them seen just once; the ten biggest clones take up roughly 3.5%. This same sample was also taken into another study, of T cells of mothers and their children.

Sequencing was carried out using blood. The source is a boy aged 2 to 10 in good health.

The chain carries TRBV10-3 and TRBJ1-5; no clear D gene. Germline V CDR1 and CDR2: ENHRY, SYGVKD. V was shortened by 0 bases and J by 6 bases, with 12 bases between the two germline ends. CDR3 size: 15 residues. CDR3 in DNA: TGTGCCATCAGTGAGTCAGTGATCGTGAGTCAGCCCCAGCATTTT. This translates into CAISESVIVSQPQHF.

This clonotype was seen more than once but under ten times. This chain links TRBV4-2 with TRBJ1-6; D is uncertain. Germline V gives CDR1 LGHNA, CDR2 YNFKEQ. The CDR3 is made up of 13 amino acids. Trimming removed 0 bases at V and 7 bases at J, with 4 bases between. CDR3 amino acids: CASSQDRNSPLHF. CDR3 coding DNA: TGTGCCAGCAGCCAAGACAGGAATTCACCCCTCCACTTT.

This clonotype has more than one count but fewer than ten. The chain combines TRBV15 with TRBJ2-1; 10 bases agree with TRBD2. After removal of 7 bases from V and 6 bases from J, the junction contained 6 bases not matched to a gene. This CDR3 has 14 residues. Germline CDR1 reads LNHNV; CDR2 reads YYDKDF (reference sequence). The CDR3 spells CATKYSSGSNEQFF. CDR3 DNA: TGTGCCACCAAGTACTCTAGCGGGAGCAATGAGCAGTTCTTC.

In the case of this clonotype: Possible read error: a much larger clone is one base away. The genes are TRBV4-3 and TRBJ2-6, with D unclear. V was shortened by 2 bases and J by 0 bases, with 11 bases between the two germline ends. The germline CDR1 and CDR2 sequences are LGHNA and YSLEER. The CDR3 consists of 17 residues. The CDR3 sequence is CASSQTKRFSGANVLTF. CDR3 coding DNA: TGCGCCAGCAGCCAAACAAAACGTTTCTCTGGGGCCAACGTCCTGACTTTC.

There are a few counts of this clonotype. This CDR3 reads CATSTHGESYNEQFF. Here the CDR3 DNA reads TGTGCCACCAGCACCCACGGAGAATCCTACAATGAGCAGTTCTTC. The chain links TRBV15 to TRBJ2-1; D is unclear. Trimming left V 4 bases short and J 1 base short, with 11 bases between. CDR3 length: 15 amino acids. The germline CDR1 and CDR2 sequences are LNHNV and YYDKDF (reference sequence).

The chain links TRBV13 to TRBJ1-1; D gene unclear. This CDR3 has 14 residues. V was shortened by 6 bases and J by 5 bases, with 16 bases between the two germline ends. Germline lookup yields CDR1 PRHDT and CDR2 FYEKMQ (reference sequence). CDR3 DNA: TGTGCCAGCAGTTCCCGGGTACCCGGGACTGAAGCTTTCTTT. Translated: CASSSRVPGTEAFF.

The gene calls are TRBV5-1 and TRBJ2-1, with 10 bases identical to TRBD2. CDR1 SGHRS and CDR2 YFSETQ come from the germline V gene. The CDR3 covers 15 residues. V was clipped by 4 bases and J by 9 bases; unmatched bases: 10. This CDR3 reads CASSPPAGGRGEQFF. CDR3 DNA sequence: TGCGCCAGCAGCCCTCCAGCGGGGGGGCGTGGTGAGCAGTTCTTC.

The chain has TRBV6-2 or TRBV6-3 and TRBJ2-1; 10 positions match TRBD2. V lost 6 bases, J lost 4 bases, and 6 bases stayed unmatched. The germline CDR1 and CDR2 sequences are MNHEY and SVGEGT. The CDR3 totals 15 residues. The CDR3 region has the DNA TGTGCCAGCAGCCCGACTAGCGGGTTTTACAATGAGCAGTTCTTC. Translating it yields CASSPTSGFYNEQFF.

This clonotype was seen a few times. The chain carries TRBV2 and TRBJ2-1; 7 positions match TRBD1. Germline V gene lookup returns CDR1 SNHLY and CDR2 FYNNEI. This CDR3 contains 16 residues. The trim removed 5 bases at V and 1 base at J, leaving 8 bases unmatched. The DNA of the CDR3 is TGTGCCAGCAGTACGAACCCAGGGGGATCCTACAATGAGCAGTTCTTC. Translated: CASSTNPGGSYNEQFF.

This clonotype has a handful of counts. J is TRBJ2-7 and V is TRBV10-3; TRBD1 matches at 11 bases. The V and J ends lost 6 bases and 3 bases, in that order; junction bases with no gene match: 4. CDR1 and CDR2 from the germline V gene are ENHRY and SYGVKD. The CDR3 is made up of 14 amino acids. The DNA for the CDR3 is TGTGCCATCAGCCCGGGACAGGGGGGCTACGAGCAGTACTTC. Translating it yields CAISPGQGGYEQYF.

This clonotype was counted a few times. This rearrangement joins TRBV27 to TRBJ2-1; possible D gene TRBD2, 5 bases. This CDR3 has 15 amino acids. From germline, CDR1 is MNHEY and CDR2 SMNVEV (reference sequence). V lost 5 bases to trimming and J lost 3 bases, with 14 bases between them. CDR3 sequence: CASSPFAAGYNEQFF. For the CDR3, the DNA is TGTGCCAGCAGTCCTTTCGCGGCGGGCTACAATGAGCAGTTCTTC.

Concerning this clonotype itself: At one end, the junction sequence differs from germline, possibly due to a read error. This rearrangement joins TRBV9 to TRBJ2-5; the D gene is possibly TRBD2 (6 bases). This CDR3 is built from 13 residues. Germline CDR1 SGDLS, CDR2 YYNGEE. The CDR3 DNA follows: TGTGCCAGCAGCGACCACGCCCGCGGGGACCGACATTTC. Its protein is CASSDHARGDRHF. Full variable domain (remainder filled in from reference TRBV9 and TRBJ2-5): DSGVTQTPKHLITATGQRVTLRCSPRSGDLSVYWYQQSLDQGLQFLIQYYNGEERAKGNILERFSAQQFPDLHSELNLSSLELGDSALYFCASSDHARGDRHFGPGTRLLVL.

This clonotype appeared a few times. The chain recombines TRBV29-1 with TRBJ2-1; D is undetermined. Trimming stripped 1 base from V and 6 bases from J, with 7 bases between. The CDR3 is made up of 12 amino acids. Germline CDR1 reads SQVTM; CDR2 reads ANQGSEA. DNA for the CDR3: TGCAGCGTTGAAGCGGCGTTCAATGAGCAGTTCTTC. Its translation is CSVEAAFNEQFF.

This clonotype was observed a handful of times. V is TRBV7-6 and J is TRBJ2-5, with D possibly TRBD1 on 5 matching bases. The germline V gene encodes CDR1 SGHVS and CDR2 FNYEAQ. The CDR3 loop spans 15 amino acids. The germline V and J ends were trimmed by 3 bases and 5 bases, with 16 bases remaining between them. CDR3: CASSFGAARMETQYF. CDR3 in DNA: TGTGCCAGCAGCTTTGGGGCCGCCCGAATGGAGACCCAGTACTTC.

This clonotype was recorded a few times. Sequence at one end of the junction differs from germline and may be a read error. The chain joins TRBV9 to TRBJ2-5; TRBD2 agrees at 7 bases. The CDR3 has 13 residues. Germline CDR1 is SGDLS and CDR2 is YYNGEE. Written as DNA, the CDR3 is TGTGCCAGCAGCGGGACTAGTTGGGAGACCCGGTACTTC. It specifies CASSGTSWETRYF.

CDR3 residues: CASSPRPPGNTEAFF. DNA of the CDR3: TGTGCCAGCTCACCACGTCCACCAGGGAACACTGAAGCTTTCTTT. This sequence joins TRBV18 and TRBJ1-1; D gene uncertain. Germline loops: CDR1 KGHSH, CDR2 LQKENI. The CDR3 consists of 15 residues. The germline V and J ends were trimmed by 1 base and 1 base, with 10 bases remaining between them.

A few counts support this clonotype. The CDR3 sequence is CASSQDSAADTQYF. CDR3 in DNA: TGCGCCAGCAGCCAAGATTCGGCCGCAGATACGCAGTATTTT. The chain uses TRBV4-3 and TRBJ2-3; D not certain. The CDR3 is 14 amino acids. Germline CDR1 reads LGHNA; CDR2 reads YSLEER. Trimming took 0 bases from V and 4 from J, leaving 8 bases between them.

This clonotype was seen more than once but under ten times. The chain employs TRBV6-1 and TRBJ1-1, with 10 bases identical to TRBD1. Germline V lookup: CDR1 MNHNS, CDR2 SASEGT. V gave up 6 bases and J gave up 4 bases; unmatched junction bases: 2. The CDR3 length is 13 residues. The CDR3 loop is CASRGTGATEAFF. In DNA form, the CDR3 reads TGTGCCAGCAGGGGGACAGGGGCCACTGAAGCTTTCTTT.

The chain joins TRBV24-1 to TRBJ2-1; the match to TRBD2 covers 14 bases. CDR1 KGHDR and CDR2 SFDVKD come from the germline V gene. J lost 3 bases, V lost 5 bases, and 2 bases had no gene match. The CDR3 has 16 residues. CDR3 protein: CATSAGTSGGYNEQFF. The CDR3, as DNA: TGTGCCACCAGTGCTGGGACTAGCGGGGGCTACAATGAGCAGTTCTTC.

The chain employs TRBV5-6 and TRBJ1-5, with 8 nucleotides matching TRBD1. The germline gives CDR1 SGHDT, CDR2 YYEEEE. After removal of 0 bases from V and 5 bases from J, the junction contained 4 bases not matched to a gene. This CDR3 is built from 15 residues. The DNA for the CDR3 is TGTGCCAGCAGCTTGGGGACAGGGATTCATCAGCCCCAGCATTTT. Translated, it gives CASSLGTGIHQPQHF.

The CDR3 region is CASSLDPGQGAYEQYF. CDR3 coding DNA: TGCGCCAGCAGCTTGGACCCGGGACAGGGGGCCTACGAGCAGTACTTC. The chain has TRBV5-1 and TRBJ2-7; 11 nucleotides match TRBD1. The CDR3 runs to 16 residues. Trimming removed 0 bases from V and 2 bases from J; junction bases left unmatched: 4. CDR1 and CDR2 (germline): SGHRS, YFSETQ.

V is TRBV2 and J is TRBJ2-3, with unresolved D. The CDR3 is made up of 13 amino acids. Between the trimmed V and J ends, which lost 4 bases and 0 bases, there was a span of 5 bases. Germline assignment: CDR1 SNHLY and CDR2 FYNNEI. The CDR3 protein is CASSGYSTDTQYF. The CDR3 nucleotides are TGTGCCAGCAGTGGGTACAGCACAGATACGCAGTATTTT. Supplemented by reference TRBV2 and TRBJ2-3, the full variable domain reads EPEVTQTPSHQVTQMGQEVILRCVPISNHLYFYWYRQILGQKVEFLVSFYNNEISEKSEIFDDQFSVERPDGSNFTLKIRSTKLEDSAMYFCASSGYSTDTQYFGPGTRLTVL.

This sequence joins TRBV7-9 and TRBJ2-5; D not certain. The CDR3 has 15 amino acids. Germline V gene data show CDR1 as SEHNR and CDR2 as FQNEAQ (reference sequence). Trimming took 8 bases from V and 5 from J, leaving 21 bases between them. The CDR3 loop is CASARWTQDGETQYF. The CDR3 DNA is TGTGCCAGCGCTAGGTGGACCCAGGACGGGGAGACCCAGTACTTC.

In this sample, this clonotype turned up a few times. One junction end does not reproduce the germline sequence, and a read error may be involved. The V gene is TRBV7-9, the J gene TRBJ1-1; 10 bases line up with TRBD1. The CDR3 consists of 15 residues. Germline V gene sequence: CDR1 SEHNR, CDR2 FQNEAQ (reference sequence). The CDR3: CVSSPLGQGDTEAFF. The CDR3 region has the DNA TGTGTCAGCAGCCCTCTAGGACAGGGGGACACTGAAGCTTTCTTT.

This sequence joins TRBV7-8 and TRBJ2-1; D is unclear. Matching the DNA end better, TRBJ2-7 makes the J call doubtful. Germline CDR1 reads SGHVS; CDR2 reads FQNEAQ. This CDR3 has 13 residues. CDR3 loop: CASSRAEVYEQYF. CDR3 coding DNA: TGTGCCAGCAGCCGTGCCGAGGTCTACGAGCAGTACTTC.

V usage is TRBV5-1 and J usage is TRBJ1-4; D not resolved. Between the trimmed V and J ends, which lost 4 bases and 0 bases, there was a span of 10 bases. The CDR3 is 15 amino acids. Per germline, CDR1 SGHRS and CDR2 YFSETQ. The DNA for the CDR3 is TGCGCCAGCAGCCCTCTGGGGACAACTAATGAAAAACTGTTTTTT. It yields the protein CASSPLGTTNEKLFF.

The J gene is TRBJ2-7, the V gene TRBV27; D might be TRBD1 (6 bases). CDR1 MNHEY and CDR2 SMNVEV come from the germline V gene (reference sequence). The CDR3 is 13 amino acids. V lost 6 bases to trimming and J lost 2 bases, with 11 bases between them. This CDR3 reads CASRETGAYEQYF. As DNA, the CDR3 is TGTGCCAGCAGAGAGACAGGAGCCTACGAGCAGTACTTC.